The clone carrying this T cell receptor (beta chain) showed up just a few times. The CDR3 is 17 residues long. Germline V gene data show CDR1 as SQVTM and CDR2 as ANQGSEA. V dropped 7 bases and J dropped 3 bases, with 25 bases sitting between them. These data come from a study of blood T cells in healthy people across ages. The authors ran a second PCR of about 7 to 11 cycles using a sample-barcoded 5' primer and a J-beta primer mix. With 12 random nucleotides, a template-switch adaptor tagged each individual cDNA molecule. MiXCR was run by TCRdb on the 5' RACE reads, yielding one entry per CDR3 protein. The repertoire includes approximately 780,000 distinct CDR3 sequences, more than 25% of them detected once, and under 3% sits in the top ten. The sample was also reused in another study, on T cells of mothers and their children. That source adds: The yield was over 8.5 million TCR beta CDR3 reads from each mother and about 3.2 million from each child. Whether related or unrelated, pairs show similar shaping of TCR recombination output by thymic selection.

The TCR sequence derives from a boy younger than 18 in good health. The V gene is TRBV29-1, the J gene TRBJ2-4, with a weak D call TRBD2 (6 bases). The specimen was blood. The CDR3 reads CSALASFGGVDKNIQYF. CDR3 sequence (DNA): TGCAGCGCCCTGGCCAGCTTTGGCGGGGTTGACAAAAACATTCAGTACTTC.